This T cell receptor beta chain was recovered during a study of beta chain features in type 1 diabetes. There are 15 residues in the CDR3. Germline CDR1 reads SGHDN; CDR2 reads FVKESK. V was shortened by 4 bases and J by 2 bases, with 15 bases between the two germline ends. Overall study findings and caveats: Since sequencing was performed on cDNA, cells with high TCR expression could be over-represented. A pattern of fewer insertions and more deletions at VDJ junctions was seen in type 1 diabetes patients.

This clone was detected ten times or more. Its antigen is undetermined. Cell sorting via CD45RO/CCR7/CD25/CD127/CD95/CD27 was performed to obtain CD4+ naive, central memory, regulatory and stem cell-like memory cells. Reverse transcribing all isolated RNA meant expressed TCRB transcripts were sequenced. There were approximately 3.7 million reads on average in the naive, central memory and regulatory T cell samples. Only in-frame clones appear in the TCRdb table, and some are missing; sequencing was by immunoSEQ multiplex PCR. The data contain about 150,000 clones, roughly 8% of them singletons. V gene TRBV14 combines with J gene TRBJ2-7; perhaps TRBD1 as D (7 bases). The specimen sequenced was central memory CD4+ T cells from blood. This sequence originates from a young man in good health. The CDR3 sequence is CASSLWTGGAYEQYF. In DNA form, the CDR3 reads TGTGCCAGCAGCCTATGGACAGGAGGGGCCTACGAGCAGTACTTC.